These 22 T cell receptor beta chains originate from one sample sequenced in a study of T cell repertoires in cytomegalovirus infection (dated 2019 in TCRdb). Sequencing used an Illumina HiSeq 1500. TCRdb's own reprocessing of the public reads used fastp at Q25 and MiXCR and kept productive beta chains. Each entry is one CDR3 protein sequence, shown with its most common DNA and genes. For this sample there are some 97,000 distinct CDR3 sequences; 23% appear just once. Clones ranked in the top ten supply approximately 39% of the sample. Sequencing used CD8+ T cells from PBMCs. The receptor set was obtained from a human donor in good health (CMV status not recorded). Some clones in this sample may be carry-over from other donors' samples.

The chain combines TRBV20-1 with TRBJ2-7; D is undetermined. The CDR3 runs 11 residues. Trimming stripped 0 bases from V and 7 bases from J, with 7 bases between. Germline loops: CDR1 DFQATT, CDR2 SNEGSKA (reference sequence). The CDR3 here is CSARDSVEQYF. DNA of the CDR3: TGCAGTGCTAGAGACTCCGTGGAGCAGTACTTC.

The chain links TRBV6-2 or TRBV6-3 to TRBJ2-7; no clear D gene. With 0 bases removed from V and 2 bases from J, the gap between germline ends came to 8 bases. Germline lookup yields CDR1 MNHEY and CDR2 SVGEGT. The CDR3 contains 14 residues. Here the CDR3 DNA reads TGTGCCAGCAGTTACTCTTCAGTCGCCTACGAGCAGTACTTC. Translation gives CASSYSSVAYEQYF.

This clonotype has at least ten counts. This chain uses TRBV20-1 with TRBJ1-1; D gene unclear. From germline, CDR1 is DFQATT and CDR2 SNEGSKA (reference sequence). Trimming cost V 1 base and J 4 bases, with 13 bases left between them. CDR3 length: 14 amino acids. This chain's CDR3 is CSARGGDRRTEAFF. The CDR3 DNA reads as TGCAGTGCTAGAGGCGGAGATAGGCGCACTGAAGCTTTCTTT.

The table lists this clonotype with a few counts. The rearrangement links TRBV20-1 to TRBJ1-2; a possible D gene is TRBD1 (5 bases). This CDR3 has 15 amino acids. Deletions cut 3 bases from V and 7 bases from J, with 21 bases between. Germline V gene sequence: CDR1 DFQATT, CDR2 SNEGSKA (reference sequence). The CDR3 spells CSARFSQGVLFGYTF. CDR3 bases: TGCAGTGCTAGGTTTTCCCAGGGCGTTCTCTTTGGCTACACCTTC.

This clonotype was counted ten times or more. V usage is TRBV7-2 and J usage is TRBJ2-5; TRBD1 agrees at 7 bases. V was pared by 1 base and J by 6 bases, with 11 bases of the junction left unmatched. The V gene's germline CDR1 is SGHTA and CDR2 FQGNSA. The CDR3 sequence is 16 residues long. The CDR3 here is CASSLGFGTDGKTQYF. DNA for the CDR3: TGTGCCAGCAGCTTAGGCTTCGGGACAGACGGCAAGACCCAGTACTTC.

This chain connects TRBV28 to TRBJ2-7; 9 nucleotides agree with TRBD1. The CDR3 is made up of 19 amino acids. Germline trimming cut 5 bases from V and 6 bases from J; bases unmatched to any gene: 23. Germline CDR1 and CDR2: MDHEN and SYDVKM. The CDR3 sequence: CASSPRQGGVLLDRGEQYF. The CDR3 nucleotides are TGTGCCAGCAGTCCGCGACAGGGGGGCGTACTACTCGACCGAGGCGAGCAGTACTTC.

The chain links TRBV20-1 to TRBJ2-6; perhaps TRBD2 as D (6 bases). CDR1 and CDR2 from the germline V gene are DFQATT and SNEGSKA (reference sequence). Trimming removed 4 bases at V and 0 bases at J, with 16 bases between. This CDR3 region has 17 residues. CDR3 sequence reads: CSATGGDLDSGANVLTF. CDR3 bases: TGCAGTGCTACCGGTGGGGACTTGGACTCTGGGGCCAACGTCCTGACTTTC.

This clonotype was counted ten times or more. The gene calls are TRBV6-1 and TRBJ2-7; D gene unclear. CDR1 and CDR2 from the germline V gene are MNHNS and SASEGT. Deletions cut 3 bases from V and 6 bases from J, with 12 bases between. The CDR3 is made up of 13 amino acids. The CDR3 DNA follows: TGTGCCAGCAGTGATTTTTTAATTTTCGAGCAGTACTTC. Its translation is CASSDFLIFEQYF.

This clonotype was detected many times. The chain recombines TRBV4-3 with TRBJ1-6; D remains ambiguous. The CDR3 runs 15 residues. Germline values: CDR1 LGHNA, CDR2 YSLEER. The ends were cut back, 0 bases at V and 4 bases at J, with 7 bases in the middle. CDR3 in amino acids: CASSQDLDYNSPLHF. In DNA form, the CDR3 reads TGCGCCAGCAGCCAAGATCTAGATTATAATTCACCCCTCCACTTT.

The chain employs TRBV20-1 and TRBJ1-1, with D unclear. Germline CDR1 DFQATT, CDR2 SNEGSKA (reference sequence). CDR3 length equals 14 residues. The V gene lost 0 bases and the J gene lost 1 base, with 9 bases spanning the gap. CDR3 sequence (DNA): TGCAGTGCTAGAGATTCGGGAAGGAACACTGAAGCTTTCTTT. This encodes CSARDSGRNTEAFF.

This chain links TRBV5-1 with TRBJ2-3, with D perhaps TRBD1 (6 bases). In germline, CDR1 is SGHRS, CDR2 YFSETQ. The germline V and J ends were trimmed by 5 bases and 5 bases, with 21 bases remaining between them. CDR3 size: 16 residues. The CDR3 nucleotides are TGCGCCAGCAGAAGTCACAGGGACGTGGGAGTAGATACGCAGTATTTT. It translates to CASRSHRDVGVDTQYF.

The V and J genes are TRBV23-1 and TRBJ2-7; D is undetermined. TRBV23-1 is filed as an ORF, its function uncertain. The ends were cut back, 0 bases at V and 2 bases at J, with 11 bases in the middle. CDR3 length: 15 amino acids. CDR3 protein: CASSQSAGPPYEQYF. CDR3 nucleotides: TGCGCCAGCAGTCAATCGGCAGGACCTCCCTACGAGCAGTACTTC.

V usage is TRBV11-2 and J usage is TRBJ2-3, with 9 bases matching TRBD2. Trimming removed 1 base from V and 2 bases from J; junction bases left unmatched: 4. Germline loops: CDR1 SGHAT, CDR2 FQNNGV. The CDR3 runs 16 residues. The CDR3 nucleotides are TGTGCCAGCAGCTTAGTACTAGCGGGCATCACAGATACGCAGTATTTT. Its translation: CASSLVLAGITDTQYF.

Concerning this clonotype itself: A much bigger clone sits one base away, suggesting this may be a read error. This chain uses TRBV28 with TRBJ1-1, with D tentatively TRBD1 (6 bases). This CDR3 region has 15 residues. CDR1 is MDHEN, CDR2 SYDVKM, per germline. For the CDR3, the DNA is TGTGCCAGCTCCTCTCCGAGGGGGGCCAGGACTGGAGCTTTCTTT. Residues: CASSSPRGARTGAFF.

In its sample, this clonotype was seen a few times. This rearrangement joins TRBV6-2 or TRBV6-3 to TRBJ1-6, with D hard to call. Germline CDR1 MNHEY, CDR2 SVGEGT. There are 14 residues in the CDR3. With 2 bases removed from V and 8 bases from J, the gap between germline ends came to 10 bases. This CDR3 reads CASSYDQGYSPLHF. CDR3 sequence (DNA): TGTGCCAGCAGTTACGATCAAGGGTATTCACCCCTCCACTTT.

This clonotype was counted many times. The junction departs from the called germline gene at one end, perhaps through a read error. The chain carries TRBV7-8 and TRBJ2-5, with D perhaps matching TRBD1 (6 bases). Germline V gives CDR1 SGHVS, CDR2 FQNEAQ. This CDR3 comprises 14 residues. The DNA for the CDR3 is TGTGCCAGCTTGGATACCGGAGACGCCTTGGACAGTGACTTC. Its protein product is CASLDTGDALDSDF.

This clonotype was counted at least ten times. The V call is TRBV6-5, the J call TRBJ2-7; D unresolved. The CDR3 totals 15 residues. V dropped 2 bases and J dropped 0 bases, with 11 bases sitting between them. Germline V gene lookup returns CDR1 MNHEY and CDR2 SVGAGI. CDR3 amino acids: CASSYGRASSYEQYF. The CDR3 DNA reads TGTGCCAGCAGTTACGGACGGGCCAGCTCCTACGAGCAGTACTTC.

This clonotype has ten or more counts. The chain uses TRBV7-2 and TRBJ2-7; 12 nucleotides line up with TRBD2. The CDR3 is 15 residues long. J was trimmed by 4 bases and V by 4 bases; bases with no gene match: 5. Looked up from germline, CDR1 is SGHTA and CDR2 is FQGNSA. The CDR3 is CASSSWTSGNYEQYF. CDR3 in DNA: TGTGCCAGCAGCTCCTGGACTAGCGGGAATTACGAGCAGTACTTC.

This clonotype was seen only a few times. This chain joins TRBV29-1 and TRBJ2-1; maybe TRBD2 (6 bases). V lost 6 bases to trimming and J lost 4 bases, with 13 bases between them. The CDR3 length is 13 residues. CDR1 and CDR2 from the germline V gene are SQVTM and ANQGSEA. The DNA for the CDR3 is TGCAGCGTCCGCGTTGGAGGGTACAATGAGCAGTTCTTC. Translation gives CSVRVGGYNEQFF.

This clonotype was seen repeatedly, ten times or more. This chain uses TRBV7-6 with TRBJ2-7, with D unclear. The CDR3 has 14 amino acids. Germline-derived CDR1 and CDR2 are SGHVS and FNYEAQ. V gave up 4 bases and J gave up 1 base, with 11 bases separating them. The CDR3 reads CASSSEHDSYEQYF. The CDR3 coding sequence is TGTGCCAGCAGCTCCGAACACGATTCCTACGAGCAGTACTTC.

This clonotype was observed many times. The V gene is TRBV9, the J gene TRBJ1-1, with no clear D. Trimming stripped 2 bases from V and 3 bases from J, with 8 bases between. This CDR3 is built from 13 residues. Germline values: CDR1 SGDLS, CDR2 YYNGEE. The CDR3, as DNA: TGTGCCAGCAGCGTGGGAGGGTACACTGAAGCTTTCTTT. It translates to CASSVGGYTEAFF. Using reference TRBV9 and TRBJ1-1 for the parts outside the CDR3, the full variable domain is DSGVTQTPKHLITATGQRVTLRCSPRSGDLSVYWYQQSLDQGLQFLIQYYNGEERAKGNILERFSAQQFPDLHSELNLSSLELGDSALYFCASSVGGYTEAFFGQGTRLTVV.

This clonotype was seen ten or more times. As DNA, the CDR3 is TGTGCCAGCAGCTCACCCCTTTCTAGCGGGTCCTACAATGAGCAGTTCTTC. Its protein is CASSSPLSSGSYNEQFF. The chain carries TRBV7-2 and TRBJ2-1; TRBD2 aligns across 8 bases. V lost 4 bases, J lost 1 base, and 9 bases stayed unmatched. Germline V CDR1 and CDR2: SGHTA, FQGNSA. CDR3 length: 17 residues.